Listed below are T cell receptor beta chains from one sample, sequenced in a study of glioma-infiltrating T cells. Using its own MiXCR run on the multiplex PCR reads, TCRdb lists one record per CDR3 protein. This table holds about 89,000 distinct CDR3 sequences, roughly 23% found once. The specimen was glioma tissue, nonneoplastic brain tissue, or PBMCs (not recorded which). These TCRs come from a human donor with low-grade glioma or glioblastoma, undergoing nonglioma brain surgery, or in good health (not recorded which). Both conserved end residues are part of each CDR3. D genes are given only for firm matches. Rows give clone size only sometimes, using once, few, many, or a class for an expanded clone.

j_gene	len	abundance	v_gene	d_gene	CDR3nt	CDR3aa
TRBJ1-2	15	NA	TRBV6-1	TRBD1	TGTGCCAGCAGTGAACAGGGGGCGATTGGCTATGGCTACACCTTC	CASSEQGAIGYGYTF
TRBJ2-7	16	many	TRBV27	NA	TGTGCCAGCAGCCCGGCGTCTAGAGGACGGGTCTACGAGCAGTACTTC	CASSPASRGRVYEQYF
TRBJ1-2	12	many	TRBV28	NA	TGTGCCAGCAGTTTAGGACACTATGGCTACACCTTC	CASSLGHYGYTF
TRBJ2-1	15	many	TRBV2	TRBD2	TGTGCCAGCAGTCTTAGCGGGGGCCCCATTAATGAGCAGTTCTTC	CASSLSGGPINEQFF
TRBJ1-1	16	many	TRBV19	NA	TGTGCCAGTAGTATAGAGGGGAGTGTTACTATCTCTGAAGCTTTCTTT	CASSIEGSVTISEAFF
TRBJ2-7	16	NA	TRBV4-1	NA	TGCGCCAGCAGCCGACCCCCGGGACCGGGGAGCTACGAGCAGTACTTC	CASSRPPGPGSYEQYF
TRBJ1-1	16	many	TRBV20-1	TRBD1	TGCAGTGCTAGTGCCGCCCAGGGACAGAAGAACACTGAAGCTTTCTTT	CSASAAQGQKNTEAFF
TRBJ2-3	15	NA	TRBV7-2	NA	TGTGCCAGCAGCCCCCTCTTTACCCCCACAGATACGCAGTATTTT	CASSPLFTPTDTQYF
TRBJ2-7	13	many	TRBV10-3	TRBD1	TGTGCCATCAGAGCAGGGACAGGGGACGAGCAGTACTTC	CAIRAGTGDEQYF
TRBJ2-1	15	many	TRBV6-5	NA	TGTGCCAGCAGTTACTCAGGGGGTCCCTACAATGAGCAGTTCTTC	CASSYSGGPYNEQFF
TRBJ2-5	17	NA	TRBV20-1	TRBD2	TGCAGTGCTAATGAGCGTATAGCGGGCGGGACCGAAGAGACCCGGTACTTT	CSANERIAGGTEETRYF
TRBJ2-7	16	many	TRBV20-1	NA	TGCAGTGCTAGACTCCCAGGGGGGATAGTCTCCTACGAGCAGTACTTC	CSARLPGGIVSYEQYF
TRBJ2-2	16	few	TRBV4-2	NA	TGTGCCAGCAGCCCTGAGGACAGACCGAACACCGGGGAGCTGTTTTTT	CASSPEDRPNTGELFF
TRBJ1-2	15	many	TRBV5-1	TRBD1	TGCGCCAGCAGCTCCACGACAGGGACAAACTATGGCTACACCTTC	CASSSTTGTNYGYTF
TRBJ2-5	13	NA	TRBV29-1	TRBD1	TGCAGCGCTCCCAGGACAGGGACAGAGACCCAGTACTTC	CSAPRTGTETQYF
TRBJ1-1	13	NA	TRBV6-8	NA	TGTGCCAGCAGTCCCGCCAGGAGGAAGGCCGCTTTCTTC	CASSPARRKAAFF
TRBJ2-5	14	NA	TRBV5-1	NA	TGCGCCAGCAGGCCTCCATGGGGGGAAGAGACCCAGTACTTC	CASRPPWGEETQYF
TRBJ1-5	13	few	TRBV2	NA	TGTGCCAGCACTCAAGGGTTTAATCAGCCCCAGCATTTT	CASTQGFNQPQHF
TRBJ1-4	15	NA	TRBV12-3/TRBV12-4	NA	TGTGCCAGCAGGTTATCTGGGGGGACTAATGAAAAACTGTTTTTT	CASRLSGGTNEKLFF
TRBJ2-5	15	few	TRBV2	TRBD2	TGTGCCAGCAGCATGGGACTAGCGGAACAAGAGACCCAGTACTTC	CASSMGLAEQETQYF
TRBJ1-1	13	many	TRBV15	NA	TGTGCCACCAGCAGAGCCCCGAACACTGAAGCTTTCTTT	CATSRAPNTEAFF
TRBJ2-3	15	many	TRBV4-1	NA	TGCGCCAGCAGCCAAGTTTCCAGCAACACAGATACGCAGTATTTT	CASSQVSSNTDTQYF
TRBJ2-1	16	many	TRBV20-1	NA	TGCAGTGCTAGAGATGGGGTAGCGGTGTCCTACAATGAGCAGTTCTTC	CSARDGVAVSYNEQFF
TRBJ2-7	12	many	TRBV6-1	NA	TGTGCCAGCTCAAAACAGGAATACGAGCAGTACTTC	CASSKQEYEQYF
TRBJ1-2	12	many	TRBV3-1	NA	TGTGCCAGCAGCCAAGGTTTTAGTGGCTACACCTTC	CASSQGFSGYTF
TRBJ2-5	13	many	TRBV20-1	TRBD1	TGCAGCGGAACAGGGGGTGTGCAAGAGACCCAGTACTTC	CSGTGGVQETQYF
TRBJ1-2	15	NA	TRBV6-6	NA	TGTGCCAGCACCATTAGCGGGGGTGGGGTTTCCGGCTACACCTTC	CASTISGGGVSGYTF
TRBJ2-5	17	many	TRBV6-1	TRBD1	TGTGCCAGCAAGGGGGATTTAGGGACAGGGGGACAAGAGACCCAGTACTTC	CASKGDLGTGGQETQYF
TRBJ2-4	19	many	TRBV27	TRBD2	TGTGCCAGCAGTGCCCGGGGACTAGCGGTGGAGTGGGCCAAAAACATTCAGTACTTC	CASSARGLAVEWAKNIQYF
TRBJ2-7	16	NA	TRBV9	TRBD1	TGTGCCAGCAGCACTCGTACCGGGACAGGGTTGAGGGAGCAGTACTTC	CASSTRTGTGLREQYF
TRBJ2-5	15	many	TRBV20-1	TRBD2	TGCAGTGCTGGGTCGGGACTAGCGGGAAAAGAGACCCAGTACTTC	CSAGSGLAGKETQYF
TRBJ2-7	13	NA	TRBV5-1	NA	TGCGCCAGCAGCTTCGGAAGCTCCTACGAGCAGTACTTC	CASSFGSSYEQYF
TRBJ2-5	16	NA	TRBV14	NA	TGTGCCAGCAGCCCCCGGTTTGCCGGCGGCCAAGAGATCCAGTACTTC	CASSPRFAGGQEIQYF
TRBJ1-5	16	many	TRBV18	NA	TGTGCCAGCTCACCGGAAACAGGGTCGAGCAATCAGCCCCAGCATTTT	CASSPETGSSNQPQHF
TRBJ2-7	14	many	TRBV6-1	TRBD2	TGTGCCAGCATGGGGGCGGGAGGGCCCTACGAGCAGTACTTC	CASMGAGGPYEQYF
TRBJ2-1	15	few	TRBV18	NA	TGTGCCAGCTCATCAGGGAAGGGGGGCTACAATGAGCAGTTCTTC	CASSSGKGGYNEQFF
TRBJ1-4	15	many	TRBV19	NA	TGTGCCAGTAGTATCCTCAGTGCAACTAATGAAAAACTGTTTTTT	CASSILSATNEKLFF
TRBJ2-1	13	many	TRBV6-6	NA	TGTGCCAGCAGTTACTTTCCCTCCAATGAGCAGTTCTTC	CASSYFPSNEQFF
TRBJ1-5	12	many	TRBV20-1	TRBD1	TGCAGTGCGCGACAGGGCGAGCAGCCCCAGCATTTT	CSARQGEQPQHF
TRBJ2-2	14	few	TRBV2	TRBD1	TGTGCCAGCAGTCGACAGGGACCCCCCGGGGAGCTGTTTTTT	CASSRQGPPGELFF
TRBJ2-3	15	few	TRBV12-3/TRBV12-4	TRBD2	TGTGCCAGCAGTGGAGGGAGGGCTAGCACAGATACGCAGTATTTT	CASSGGRASTDTQYF
TRBJ1-2	15	many	TRBV10-2	NA	TGCGCCAGCAGTGAGTCCGAGTGGGGCCTCTATGGCTACACCTTC	CASSESEWGLYGYTF
TRBJ2-7	14	many	TRBV20-1	TRBD1	TGCAGTGCTTCAACCGGGACAGGGTCTGACGAGCAGTACTTC	CSASTGTGSDEQYF
TRBJ1-2	16	many	TRBV2	TRBD1	TGTGCCAGCAGCCGACAGGGTTCGGTACTCTCTTCGGGCTACACCTTC	CASSRQGSVLSSGYTF
TRBJ1-1	13	many	TRBV20-1	NA	TGCAGTGCGCGGGGAGGAGTTGAGACTGAAGCTTTCTTT	CSARGGVETEAFF
TRBJ1-2	14	many	TRBV18	NA	TGTGCCAGCTCACCATTGGACTACAACTATGGCTACACCTTC	CASSPLDYNYGYTF
TRBJ1-2	13	many	TRBV7-9	NA	TGTGCCAGCAGCGCTCTGGGACCCAGGGGCTACACCTTC	CASSALGPRGYTF
TRBJ1-1	12	many	TRBV6-1	NA	TGTGCCAGCAGATCCCTAGGCACTGAAGCTTTCTTT	CASRSLGTEAFF
TRBJ2-1	15	NA	TRBV4-2	TRBD2	TGTGCCAGCAGCCAAACTAGCGGGGGGAACAATGAGCAGTTCTTC	CASSQTSGGNNEQFF
TRBJ1-4	15	many	TRBV27	NA	TGTGCCAGCAGTTCCTTTTCAGGGGACGGTGAAAAACTGTTTTTT	CASSSFSGDGEKLFF
TRBJ1-2	13	many	TRBV3-1	NA	TGTGCCAGCAGCCATCGTCGGGGCTATGGCTACACCTTC	CASSHRRGYGYTF
TRBJ2-3	15	many	TRBV20-1	TRBD2	TGCAGTGCTGACCGCCTAGCGGGCTTCACAGATACGCAGTATTTT	CSADRLAGFTDTQYF
TRBJ2-1	16	many	TRBV27	TRBD2	TGTGCCAGCAGTCCCCGTATAGCGGGAGGTTACAATGAGCAGTTCTTC	CASSPRIAGGYNEQFF
TRBJ2-1	15	few	TRBV19	NA	TGTGCCAGTAGTATAGATAGGGCAGGGAACAATGAGCAGTTCTTC	CASSIDRAGNNEQFF
TRBJ1-1	12	many	TRBV20-1	TRBD1	TGCAGTGCTGACAGGGGAAACACTGAAGCTTTCTTT	CSADRGNTEAFF
TRBJ2-3	12	many	TRBV2	NA	TGTGCCAGCAGTATAGACCCAGATACGCAGTATTTT	CASSIDPDTQYF